The 10 T cell receptor beta chains below were found in one sample sequenced in a study of shared clonotypes between healthy human individuals. The data were produced by immunoSEQ multiplex PCR, yet TCRdb's version contains in-frame clones alone and is incomplete. The table records about 690,000 clones, about 90% of them present only once. Sequenced material: memory CD8+ T cells from PBMCs. Subset described: CD45RO+ cells pooled with CCR7-negative TemRA cells. The receptors stem from a man between 18 and 29 years old in good health. Some clones in this sample may be carry-over from other donors' samples.

The chain recombines TRBV4-1 with TRBJ2-7, with 9 nucleotides matching TRBD1. The CDR3 sequence is 18 residues long. Losses at the gene ends were 4 bases for V and 0 bases for J; bases not matched to a gene: 13. Germline V lookup: CDR1 MGHRA, CDR2 YSYEKL. DNA of the CDR3: TGCGCCAGCAGCCCCCGGATAACCGGGACAGGGAGCTCCTACGAGCAGTACTTC. It is translated as CASSPRITGTGSSYEQYF.

This clone has a count of ten or more. The V and J genes are TRBV6-1 and TRBJ2-7; tentatively, D is TRBD1 or TRBD2 (5 bases each). This CDR3 spans 14 amino acids. Germline assignment: CDR1 MNHNS and CDR2 SASEGT. The V end lost 6 bases, the J end lost 2 bases, and 14 bases lay between the germline ends. CDR3 sequence reads: CASSGRGLTYEQYF. The CDR3 DNA sequence: TGTGCCAGCAGCGGTCGGGGCCTGACCTACGAGCAGTACTTC.

The chain combines TRBV14 with TRBJ2-1; 9 bases line up with TRBD1. Germline V CDR1 and CDR2: SGHDN, FVKESK. The CDR3 covers 18 residues. V lost 2 bases to trimming and J lost 1 base; unmatched junction nucleotides: 9. Written as DNA, the CDR3 is TGTGCCAGCAGCCAATCCTTCGGGACAGGGAAGTCCTACAATGAGCAGTTCTTC. Protein: CASSQSFGTGKSYNEQFF.

J is TRBJ2-5 and V is TRBV5-4; 7 positions agree with TRBD1. The germline V gene encodes CDR1 SGHNT and CDR2 YYREEE (reference sequence). The ends lost 0 bases at V and 5 bases at J; junction bases unmatched: 16. This CDR3 contains 18 residues. The CDR3 DNA is TGTGCCAGCAGCTTGGCCATTCCCCGAGACAGGGTAAAGGAGACCCAGTACTTC. It is translated as CASSLAIPRDRVKETQYF. Combining the CDR3 with reference TRBV5-4 and TRBJ2-5 gives the whole variable domain ETGVTQSPTHLIKTRGQQVTLRCSSQSGHNTVSWYQQALGQGPQFIFQYYREEENGRGNFPPRFSGLQFPNYSSELNVNALELDDSALYLCASSLAIPRDRVKETQYFGPGTRLLVL.

The CDR3 is CATPRRPLQNEQYF. The CDR3 DNA is TGTGCCACCCCCCGGAGGCCTCTACAAAACGAGCAGTACTTC. The rearrangement joins TRBV10-3 to TRBJ2-7, with D perhaps TRBD2 (5 bases). From germline, CDR1 is ENHRY and CDR2 SYGVKD. V gave up 10 bases and J gave up 5 bases, with 21 bases separating them. The CDR3 has 14 amino acids.

With regard to this clone: The sample contains more than one DNA sequence encoding this CDR3. The rearrangement links TRBV9 to TRBJ1-1; D is ambiguous. CDR1 is SGDLS, CDR2 YYNGEE, per germline. Deletions cut 0 bases from V and 1 base from J, with 4 bases between. CDR3 length: 13 residues. The CDR3 bases are TGTGCCAGCAGCGTAGGCACGAACACTGAAGCTTTCTTT. Protein: CASSVGTNTEAFF. Based on the CDR3 plus reference TRBV9 and TRBJ1-1, the full variable domain is DSGVTQTPKHLITATGQRVTLRCSPRSGDLSVYWYQQSLDQGLQFLIQYYNGEERAKGNILERFSAQQFPDLHSELNLSSLELGDSALYFCASSVGTNTEAFFGQGTRLTVV.

The chain is built from TRBV6-5 and TRBJ2-1; D gene ambiguous. V lost 2 bases and J lost 9, with 11 bases in between. Germline V gives CDR1 MNHEY, CDR2 SVGAGI. CDR3 length equals 13 residues. The CDR3 here is CASSYDGPFEQFF. As DNA, the CDR3 is TGTGCCAGCAGTTACGACGGTCCGTTTGAGCAGTTCTTC.

The chain has TRBV19 and TRBJ2-5; a weak D match, TRBD2 (5 bases). CDR1 and CDR2 from the germline V gene are LNHDA and SQIVND (reference sequence). V was cut by 5 bases and J by 5 bases, with 15 bases left in between. The CDR3 extends over 14 amino acids. CDR3 coding DNA: TGTGCCAGTAGTGTCCGGGGTCCCGGGGAGACCCAGTACTTC. This translates into CASSVRGPGETQYF.

This chain uses TRBV28 with TRBJ2-7; perhaps D is TRBD1 or TRBD2 (6 bases each). CDR1 is MDHEN, CDR2 SYDVKM, per germline. This CDR3 has 18 amino acids. Trimming shortened V by 8 bases and J by 3 bases, and 29 bases separated the two germline ends. CDR3 coding DNA: TGTGCCAGCCCGGAGGGGGGACCCCCACGTGAGAGGGTCTACGAGCAGTACTTC. Translation gives CASPEGGPPRERVYEQYF.

This clone was seen many times. The chain carries TRBV28 and TRBJ2-3; 8 nucleotides agree with TRBD2. The trim removed 3 bases at V and 2 bases at J, leaving 7 bases unmatched. CDR3 length: 16 amino acids. Germline V lookup: CDR1 MDHEN, CDR2 SYDVKM. This chain's CDR3 is CASSFTGGYDTDTQYF. The CDR3 nucleotides read TGTGCCAGCAGTTTTACGGGGGGGTACGACACAGATACGCAGTATTTT. Together with reference TRBV28 and TRBJ2-3, the CDR3 gives the full variable domain: DVKVTQSSRYLVKRTGEKVFLECVQDMDHENMFWYRQDPGLGLRLIYFSYDVKMKEKGDIPEGYSVSREKKERFSLILESASTNQTSMYLCASSFTGGYDTDTQYFGPGTRLTVL.